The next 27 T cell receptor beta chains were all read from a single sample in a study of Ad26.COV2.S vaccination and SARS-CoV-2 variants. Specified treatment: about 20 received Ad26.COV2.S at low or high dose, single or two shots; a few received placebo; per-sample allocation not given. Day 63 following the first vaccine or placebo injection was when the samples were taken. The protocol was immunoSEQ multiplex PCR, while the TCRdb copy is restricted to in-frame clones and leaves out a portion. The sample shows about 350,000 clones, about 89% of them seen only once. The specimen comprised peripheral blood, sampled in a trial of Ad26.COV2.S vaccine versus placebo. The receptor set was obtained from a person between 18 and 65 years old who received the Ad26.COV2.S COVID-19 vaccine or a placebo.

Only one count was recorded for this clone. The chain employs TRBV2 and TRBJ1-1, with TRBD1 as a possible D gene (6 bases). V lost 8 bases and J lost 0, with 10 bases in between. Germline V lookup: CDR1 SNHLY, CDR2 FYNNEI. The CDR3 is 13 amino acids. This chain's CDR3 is CASYREMNTEAFF. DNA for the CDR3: TGTGCCAGCTACAGGGAGATGAACACTGAAGCTTTCTTT.

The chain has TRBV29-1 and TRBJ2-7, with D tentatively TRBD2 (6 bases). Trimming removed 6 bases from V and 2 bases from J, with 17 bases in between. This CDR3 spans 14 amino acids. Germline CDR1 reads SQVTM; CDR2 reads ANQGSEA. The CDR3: CSVGSGDSTYEQYF. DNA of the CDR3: TGCAGCGTGGGGTCGGGAGACAGCACCTACGAGCAGTACTTC.

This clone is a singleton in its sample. CDR3 bases: TGTGCCAGCAGCTCCTCCGGGACCTACAGCTCCTACGAGCAGTACTTC. Residues: CASSSSGTYSSYEQYF. The chain uses TRBV5-5 and TRBJ2-7; D possibly uses TRBD1 or TRBD2 (5 bases each). Germline loops: CDR1 SGHKS, CDR2 YYEKEE (reference sequence). V dropped 3 bases and J dropped 0 bases, with 16 bases sitting between them. CDR3 length equals 16 residues.

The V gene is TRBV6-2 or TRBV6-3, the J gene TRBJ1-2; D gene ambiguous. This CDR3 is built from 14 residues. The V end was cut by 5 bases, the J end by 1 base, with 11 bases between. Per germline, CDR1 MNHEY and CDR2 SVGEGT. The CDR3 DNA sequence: TGTGCCAGCAGTAACCACTTTGATAACTATGGCTACACCTTC. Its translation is CASSNHFDNYGYTF.

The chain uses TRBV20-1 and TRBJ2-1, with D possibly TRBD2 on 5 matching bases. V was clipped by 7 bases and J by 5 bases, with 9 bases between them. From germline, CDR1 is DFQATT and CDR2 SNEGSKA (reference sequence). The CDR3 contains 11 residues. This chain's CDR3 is CSGTGNNEQFF. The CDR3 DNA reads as TGCAGTGGGACTGGGAACAATGAGCAGTTCTTC.

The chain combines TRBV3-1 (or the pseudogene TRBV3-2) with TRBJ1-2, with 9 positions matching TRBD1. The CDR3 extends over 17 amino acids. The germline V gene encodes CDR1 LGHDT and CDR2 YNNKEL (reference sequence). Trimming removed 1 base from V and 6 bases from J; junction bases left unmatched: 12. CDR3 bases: TGTGCCAGCAGCCAAGTTACAGGGGGCTACGCTGGCCATGGCTACACCTTC. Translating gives CASSQVTGGYAGHGYTF.

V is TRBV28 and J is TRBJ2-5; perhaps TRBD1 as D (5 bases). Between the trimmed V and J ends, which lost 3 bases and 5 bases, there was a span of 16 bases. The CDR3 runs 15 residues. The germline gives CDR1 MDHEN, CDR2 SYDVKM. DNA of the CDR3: TGTGCCAGCAGTTTGGGTTGGCAGGGCAGGGAGACCCAGTACTTC. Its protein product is CASSLGWQGRETQYF.

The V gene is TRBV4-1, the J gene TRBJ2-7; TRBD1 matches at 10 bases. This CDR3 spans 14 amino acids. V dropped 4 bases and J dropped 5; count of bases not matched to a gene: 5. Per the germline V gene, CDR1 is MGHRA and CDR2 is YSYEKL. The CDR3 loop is CASSLRGTGDEQYF. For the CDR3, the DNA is TGCGCCAGCAGCCTCAGGGGGACAGGGGACGAGCAGTACTTC.

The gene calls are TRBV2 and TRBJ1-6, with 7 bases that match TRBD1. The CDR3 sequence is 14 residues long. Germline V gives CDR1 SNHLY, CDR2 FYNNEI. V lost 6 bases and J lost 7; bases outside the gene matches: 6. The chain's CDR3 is CASRLTGWNSPLHF. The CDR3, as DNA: TGTGCCAGCAGACTGACAGGGTGGAATTCACCCCTCCACTTT.

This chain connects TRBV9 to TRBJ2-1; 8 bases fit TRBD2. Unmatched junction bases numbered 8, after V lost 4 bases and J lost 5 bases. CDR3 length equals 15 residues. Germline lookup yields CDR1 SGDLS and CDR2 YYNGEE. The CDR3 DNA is TGTGCCAGCAGCCTCGGGTTAGCGGGACACAATGAGCAGTTCTTC. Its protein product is CASSLGLAGHNEQFF.

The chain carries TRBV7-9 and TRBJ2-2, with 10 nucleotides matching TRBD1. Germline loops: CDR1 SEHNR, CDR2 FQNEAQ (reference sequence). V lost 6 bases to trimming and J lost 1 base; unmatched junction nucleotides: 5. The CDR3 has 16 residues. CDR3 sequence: CASRPGQGGNTGELFF. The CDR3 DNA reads TGTGCCAGCAGACCTGGACAGGGGGGGAACACCGGGGAGCTGTTTTTT.

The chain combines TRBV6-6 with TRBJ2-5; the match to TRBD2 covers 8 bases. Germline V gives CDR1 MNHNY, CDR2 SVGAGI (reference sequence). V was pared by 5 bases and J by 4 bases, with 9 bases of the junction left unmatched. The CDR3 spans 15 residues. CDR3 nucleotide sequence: TGTGCCAGCAGTCTCGGGACTAGTTTGACAGAGACCCAGTACTTC. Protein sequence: CASSLGTSLTETQYF.

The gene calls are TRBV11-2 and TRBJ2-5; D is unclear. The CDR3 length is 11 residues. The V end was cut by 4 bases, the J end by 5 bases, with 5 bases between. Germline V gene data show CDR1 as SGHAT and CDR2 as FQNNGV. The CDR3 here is CASSSRETQYF. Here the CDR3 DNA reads TGTGCCAGCAGCTCACGCGAGACCCAGTACTTC.

This chain's CDR3 is CASSGDRDYGYTF. CDR3 sequence (DNA): TGTGCCAGCAGCGGGGACAGAGACTATGGCTACACCTTC. The chain employs TRBV9 and TRBJ1-2; 7 bases align to TRBD1. The CDR3 totals 13 residues. CDR1 is SGDLS, CDR2 YYNGEE, per germline. With V trimmed by 3 bases and J by 3 bases, 2 bases remained unmatched.

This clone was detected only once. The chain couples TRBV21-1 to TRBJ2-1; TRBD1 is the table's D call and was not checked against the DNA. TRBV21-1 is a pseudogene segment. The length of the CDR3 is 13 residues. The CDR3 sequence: CASSPYRGDEQFF. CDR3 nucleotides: TGTGCCAGCAGCCCTTACAGGGGAGATGAGCAGTTCTTC.

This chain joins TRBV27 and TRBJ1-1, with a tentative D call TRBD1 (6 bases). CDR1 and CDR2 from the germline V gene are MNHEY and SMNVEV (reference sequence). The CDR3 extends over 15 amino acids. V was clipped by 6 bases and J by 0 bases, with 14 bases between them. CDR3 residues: CASRTQGNMNTEAFF. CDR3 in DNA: TGTGCCAGCAGAACACAGGGTAACATGAACACTGAAGCTTTCTTT.

CDR3 nucleotides: TGTGCCAGCAGCTTGACCGGTCGGACCTCTGGGGCCAACGTCCTGACTTTC. It codes for CASSLTGRTSGANVLTF. This chain joins TRBV5-5 and TRBJ2-6, with D uncertain. The germline V gene has CDR1 SGHKS and CDR2 YYEKEE (reference sequence). The length of the CDR3 is 17 residues. Trimming left V 1 base short and J 0 bases short, with 11 bases between.

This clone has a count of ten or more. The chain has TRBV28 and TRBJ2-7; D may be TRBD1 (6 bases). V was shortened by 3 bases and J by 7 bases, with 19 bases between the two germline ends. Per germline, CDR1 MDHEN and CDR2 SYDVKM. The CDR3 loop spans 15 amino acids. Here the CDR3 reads CASSFISGQSREQYF. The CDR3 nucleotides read TGTGCCAGCAGTTTTATCTCGGGACAATCCCGGGAGCAGTACTTC. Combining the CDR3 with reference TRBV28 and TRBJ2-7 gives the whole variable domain DVKVTQSSRYLVKRTGEKVFLECVQDMDHENMFWYRQDPGLGLRLIYFSYDVKMKEKGDIPEGYSVSREKKERFSLILESASTNQTSMYLCASSFISGQSREQYFGPGTRLTVT.

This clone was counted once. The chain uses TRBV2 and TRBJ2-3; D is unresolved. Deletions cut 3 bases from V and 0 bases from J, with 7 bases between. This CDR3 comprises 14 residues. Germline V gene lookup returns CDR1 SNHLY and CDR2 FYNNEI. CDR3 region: CASSDRSSTDTQYF. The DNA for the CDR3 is TGTGCCAGCAGTGACAGGAGCAGCACAGATACGCAGTATTTT. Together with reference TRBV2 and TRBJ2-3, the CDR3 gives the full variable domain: EPEVTQTPSHQVTQMGQEVILRCVPISNHLYFYWYRQILGQKVEFLVSFYNNEISEKSEIFDDQFSVERPDGSNFTLKIRSTKLEDSAMYFCASSDRSSTDTQYFGPGTRLTVL.

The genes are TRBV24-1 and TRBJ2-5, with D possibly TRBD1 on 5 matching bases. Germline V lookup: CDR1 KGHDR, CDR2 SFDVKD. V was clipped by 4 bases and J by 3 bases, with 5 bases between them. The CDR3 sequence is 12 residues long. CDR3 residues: CATSDREETQYF. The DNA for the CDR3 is TGTGCCACCAGTGACAGGGAAGAGACCCAGTACTTC.

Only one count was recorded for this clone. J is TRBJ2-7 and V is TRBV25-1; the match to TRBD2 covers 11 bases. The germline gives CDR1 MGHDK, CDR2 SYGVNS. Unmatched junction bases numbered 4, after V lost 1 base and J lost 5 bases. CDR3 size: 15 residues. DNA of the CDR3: TGTGCCAGCAGTGAATCTAGCGGGAGGATAAACGAGCAGTACTTC. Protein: CASSESSGRINEQYF.

DNA for the CDR3: TGTGCCAGCAGTGACGTCAGGGTTTTGTCTGGAAACACCATATATTTT. Amino acids: CASSDVRVLSGNTIYF. The chain links TRBV2 to TRBJ1-3; D perhaps matches TRBD1 (5 bases). CDR1 and CDR2 from the germline V gene are SNHLY and FYNNEI. V lost 3 bases and J lost 1, with 13 bases in between. CDR3 length equals 16 residues. Drawing the rest from reference TRBV2 and TRBJ1-3, the complete variable domain is EPEVTQTPSHQVTQMGQEVILRCVPISNHLYFYWYRQILGQKVEFLVSFYNNEISEKSEIFDDQFSVERPDGSNFTLKIRSTKLEDSAMYFCASSDVRVLSGNTIYFGEGSWLTVV.

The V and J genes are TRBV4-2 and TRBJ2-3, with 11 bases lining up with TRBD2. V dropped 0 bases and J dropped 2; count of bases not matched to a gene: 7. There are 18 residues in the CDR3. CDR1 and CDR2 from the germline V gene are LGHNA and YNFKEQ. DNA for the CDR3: TGTGCCAGCAGCCAAGAACTAGCGGGGGTCTCTGTCACAGATACGCAGTATTTT. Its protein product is CASSQELAGVSVTDTQYF.

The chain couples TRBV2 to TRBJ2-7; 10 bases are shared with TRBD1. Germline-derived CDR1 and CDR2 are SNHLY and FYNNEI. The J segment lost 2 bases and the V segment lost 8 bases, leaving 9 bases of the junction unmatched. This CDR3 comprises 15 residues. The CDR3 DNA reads TGTGCCAGCTATTTTTCCGGACAGGGGGCCTACGAGCAGTACTTC. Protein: CASYFSGQGAYEQYF.

The CDR3 sequence: CASSFGFRETQYF. The CDR3 nucleotides read TGTGCCAGCAGCTTCGGGTTTCGAGAGACCCAGTACTTC. The chain recombines TRBV28 with TRBJ2-5; D uncertain. This CDR3 is 13 amino acids long. Trimming took off 6 bases at V and 4 bases at J, with 12 bases between the two ends. Germline V lookup: CDR1 MDHEN, CDR2 SYDVKM.

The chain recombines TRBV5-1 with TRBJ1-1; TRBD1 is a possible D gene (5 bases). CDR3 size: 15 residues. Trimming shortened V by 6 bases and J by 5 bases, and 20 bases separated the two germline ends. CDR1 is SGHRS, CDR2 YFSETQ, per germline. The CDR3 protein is CASTAGGLGWTEAFF. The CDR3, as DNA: TGCGCCAGCACGGCGGGGGGTTTAGGGTGGACTGAAGCTTTCTTT.

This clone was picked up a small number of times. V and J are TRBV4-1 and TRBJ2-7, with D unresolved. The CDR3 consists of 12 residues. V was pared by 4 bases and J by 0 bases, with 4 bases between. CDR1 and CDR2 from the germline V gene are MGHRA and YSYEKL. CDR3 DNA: TGCGCCAGCAGCCCTGACTCCTACGAGCAGTACTTC. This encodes CASSPDSYEQYF.